Each of the 4 T cell receptor beta chains below was sequenced from the same sample in a study of blood T cell repertoires in COVID-19. Produced via immunoSEQ multiplex PCR; TCRdb's table is partial and in-frame only. Of almost 350,000 clones listed, 88% are singletons. The sequenced sample consisted of PBMCs or T cells enriched from blood (not recorded which). Receptors were obtained from a woman aged 30 to 39 who had been exposed to COVID-19.

The V and J genes are TRBV18 and TRBJ2-3; a possible D gene is TRBD2 (5 bases). Deletions cut 5 bases from V and 0 bases from J, with 6 bases between. CDR3 length: 13 residues. Germline V gives CDR1 KGHSH, CDR2 LQKENI. The CDR3 reads CASSGSSTDTQYF. The CDR3 nucleotides read TGTGCCAGCTCAGGGAGCAGCACAGATACGCAGTATTTT.

The chain links TRBV7-3 to TRBJ2-3; D is unclear. CDR3 length: 13 amino acids. Germline V gene lookup returns CDR1 SGHTA and CDR2 FQGTGA. The ends were cut back, 2 bases at V and 2 bases at J, with 5 bases in the middle. This CDR3 is CASSLGLTDTQYF. The CDR3 DNA is TGTGCCAGCAGCTTAGGCCTCACAGATACGCAGTATTTT.

The chain couples TRBV9 to TRBJ1-3, with D unclear. CDR1 SGDLS and CDR2 YYNGEE come from the germline V gene. V shed 4 bases and J shed 4 bases, with 12 bases lying between them. The CDR3 has 14 residues. Here the CDR3 DNA reads TGTGCCAGCAGCACCAGTGCAGCGGGAAACACCATATATTTT. Residues: CASSTSAAGNTIYF. Complete variable domain (other parts from reference TRBV9 and TRBJ1-3): DSGVTQTPKHLITATGQRVTLRCSPRSGDLSVYWYQQSLDQGLQFLIQYYNGEERAKGNILERFSAQQFPDLHSELNLSSLELGDSALYFCASSTSAAGNTIYFGEGSWLTVV.

The J gene is TRBJ1-4, the V gene TRBV12-3 or TRBV12-4, with D uncertain. V lost 3 bases and J 8 bases, leaving 10 bases between the germline ends. The CDR3 has 13 amino acids. The CDR3, as DNA: TGTGCCAGCAGTTTGTCGAGGGTCGAAAAACTGTTTTTT. Its protein is CASSLSRVEKLFF.